The TCR beta chain under discussion was sequenced for a study of control samples from healthy donors and cancer patients. Sequencing was performed with immunoSEQ multiplex PCR; in TCRdb, only in-frame clones are kept and a portion is missing. The sample yields roughly 58,000 clones, about 89% seen once. The germline V gene encodes CDR1 SGHRS and CDR2 YFSETQ. V lost 4 bases to trimming and J lost 8 bases; unmatched junction nucleotides: 15. The CDR3 totals 16 residues. The chain combines TRBV5-1 with TRBJ1-2; 9 bases match TRBD1. The sample comprised PBMCs. The TCR originated in a woman in her sixties or seventies with lung cancer. CDR3 DNA sequence: TGCGCCAGCAGCCAACAGACAGGGGGGACCCCTGTAGGCTACACCTTC. Residues: CASSQQTGGTPVGYTF.